Below, 19 T cell receptor beta chains from the same sample are listed, as sequenced in a study of T-cell reconstitution after alpha-beta-depleted transplantation in children. Unique molecular identifiers were used in preparing the TCRbeta library. TCRdb redid the calling of the PCR reads with MiXCR, one entry per CDR3 protein. Of around 60,000 distinct CDR3 sequences listed, 35% to 55% are singletons. This specimen consisted of PBMCs, mostly from graft donor cells, obtained 360 days after TCRalphabeta/CD19-depleted stem cell transplant. Every receptor here comes from a male patient between 10 and 17 years old who had a stem cell transplant for acute lymphoblastic leukemia, so the T cells may come from the graft donor.

This clonotype showed up just once. The chain combines TRBV21-1 with TRBJ2-1; the table's D call, TRBD1, was not checked against the DNA. TRBV21-1 constitutes a pseudogene. The CDR3 is 17 residues long. CDR3 sequence (DNA): TGTGCCAGCAGCAAAGTCCCCGGGAGCGGATCCTACAATGAGCAGTTCTTC. Translating gives CASSKVPGSGSYNEQFF.

The chain couples TRBV20-1 to TRBJ2-7; D not resolved. CDR1 is DFQATT and CDR2 is SNEGSKA in the germline V gene (reference sequence). This CDR3 is 12 amino acids long. The CDR3 spells CRTKRLTYEQYF. In DNA, the CDR3 is TGCAGGACGAAGCGTCTGACCTACGAGCAGTACTTC.

The V gene is TRBV11-1, the J gene TRBJ2-3, with 10 bases aligning to TRBD1. The CDR3 loop spans 17 amino acids. Germline-derived CDR1 and CDR2 are SGHAT and FQDESV (reference sequence). J gave up 3 bases and V 5 bases, and 11 bases lay outside the gene matches. CDR3 residues: CASSRPGQGQRTDTQYF. The CDR3 bases are TGTGCCAGCAGCCGCCCGGGACAGGGGCAAAGGACAGATACGCAGTATTTT.

V and J are TRBV11-1 and TRBJ2-4; 7 bases agree with TRBD1. Germline V gene lookup returns CDR1 SGHAT and CDR2 FQDESV (reference sequence). The V segment lost 4 bases and the J segment 1 base; nucleotides outside the gene matches: 19. The CDR3 totals 20 residues. This CDR3 is CASSSQKGAKGGEAKNIQYF. CDR3 nucleotides: TGTGCCAGCAGCTCCCAGAAGGGGGCTAAAGGCGGTGAGGCCAAAAACATTCAGTACTTC.

This clonotype was picked up a small number of times. The genes are TRBV12-3 or TRBV12-4 and TRBJ2-7, with 9 nucleotides matching TRBD1. Trimming cost V 5 bases and J 4 bases; bases outside gene matches: 9. The CDR3 length is 15 residues. The CDR3 DNA follows: TGTGCCAGCAGTCCGTTGGGACAGGGAGTGTACGAGCAGTACTTC. This encodes CASSPLGQGVYEQYF.

The V gene is TRBV5-6, the J gene TRBJ2-3; D uncertain. The CDR3 is 17 amino acids. Trimming cost V 5 bases and J 6 bases, with 25 bases left between them. The germline CDR1 and CDR2 sequences are SGHDT and YYEEEE. The CDR3 bases are TGTGCCAGCAGTCCCCCAGGAAGGGCTTACGGGCGGGATACGCAGTATTTT. It encodes CASSPPGRAYGRDTQYF.

This clonotype was seen only a few times. The chain links TRBV28 to TRBJ2-7, with 8 bases that match TRBD1. V lost 4 bases, J lost 5 bases, and 10 bases stayed unmatched. Germline-derived CDR1 and CDR2 are MDHEN and SYDVKM. CDR3 length: 15 amino acids. The CDR3: CASSSGTGGRDEQYF. CDR3 DNA: TGTGCCAGCAGTTCAGGGACAGGTGGACGTGACGAGCAGTACTTC.

The chain joins TRBV5-1 to TRBJ1-2; 7 bases agree with TRBD1. The CDR3 spans 14 residues. Germline CDR1 and CDR2: SGHRS and YFSETQ. The J segment lost 6 bases and the V segment lost 2 bases, leaving 7 bases of the junction unmatched. Written as DNA, the CDR3 is TGCGCCAGCAGCTTAGCGACAGGGCTTGATGGCTACACCTTC. It translates to CASSLATGLDGYTF.

This chain joins TRBV7-6 and TRBJ2-7, with 7 bases that match TRBD1. The CDR3 runs to 16 residues. V lost 2 bases and J lost 3; bases outside the gene matches: 10. Germline V CDR1 and CDR2: SGHVS, FNYEAQ. CDR3 residues: CASSLRVDRENYEQYF. CDR3 DNA sequence: TGTGCCAGCAGCTTACGGGTAGACAGGGAAAACTACGAGCAGTACTTC.

This clonotype has more than one count but fewer than ten. The chain carries TRBV20-1 and TRBJ2-7; D may be TRBD2 (6 bases). This CDR3 contains 13 residues. CDR1 and CDR2 from the germline V gene are DFQATT and SNEGSKA (reference sequence). Trimming took 3 bases from V and 9 from J, leaving 18 bases between them. CDR3 in amino acids: CSARELREFRQYF. CDR3 nucleotides: TGCAGTGCTAGGGAACTTCGGGAGTTTAGGCAGTACTTC.

This clonotype has a handful of counts. The chain employs TRBV28 and TRBJ2-7, with D possibly TRBD2 on 6 matching bases. The V end was cut by 5 bases, the J end by 0 bases, with 14 bases between. Germline V gene lookup returns CDR1 MDHEN and CDR2 SYDVKM. CDR3 length: 15 amino acids. CDR3 region: CASSPPGGSSYEQYF. The CDR3 DNA sequence: TGTGCCAGCAGTCCCCCAGGAGGGAGCTCCTACGAGCAGTACTTC.

The genes are TRBV2 and TRBJ2-7, with TRBD2 matching over 11 bases. The V and J ends lost 8 bases and 0 bases, in that order; junction bases with no gene match: 3. The CDR3 extends over 14 amino acids. The germline CDR1 and CDR2 sequences are SNHLY and FYNNEI. CDR3 loop: CASLAGGSSYEQYF. The CDR3 DNA follows: TGTGCCAGCCTAGCGGGGGGTTCCTCCTACGAGCAGTACTTC.

This chain joins TRBV5-1 and TRBJ2-7, with 10 bases matching TRBD1. The germline gives CDR1 SGHRS, CDR2 YFSETQ. The V and J ends lost 7 bases and 3 bases, in that order; junction bases with no gene match: 4. The CDR3 spans 13 residues. CDR3 DNA sequence: TGCGCCAGCTCCGGGACAGGGGTCTACGAGCAGTACTTC. Its translation is CASSGTGVYEQYF.

This sequence joins TRBV11-2 and TRBJ2-2; TRBD2 agrees at 10 bases. Germline V gene data show CDR1 as SGHAT and CDR2 as FQNNGV. J gave up 3 bases and V 5 bases, and 6 bases lay outside the gene matches. The CDR3 totals 16 residues. CDR3 DNA sequence: TGTGCCAGCAGCCCCGCTAGCGGGAGCTACACCGGGGAGCTGTTTTTT. It is translated as CASSPASGSYTGELFF.

V usage is TRBV29-1 and J usage is TRBJ2-3; D perhaps matches TRBD1 (6 bases). There are 12 residues in the CDR3. CDR1 and CDR2 (germline): SQVTM, ANQGSEA. The V end was cut by 6 bases, the J end by 2 bases, with 9 bases between. The CDR3 region is CSVRGFTDTQYF. The CDR3 nucleotides are TGCAGCGTCAGGGGTTTCACAGATACGCAGTATTTT.

This clonotype has only one observation. This sequence joins TRBV4-1 and TRBJ2-3; D remains unclear. CDR1 is MGHRA and CDR2 is YSYEKL in the germline V gene. The CDR3 is 14 amino acids. Trimming removed 1 base at V and 4 bases at J, with 9 bases between. The DNA of the CDR3 is TGCGCCAGCAGCCAAGGCAGGAATCCAGATACGCAGTATTTT. Translating it yields CASSQGRNPDTQYF.

This clonotype was detected a few times. The V call is TRBV14, the J call TRBJ2-1, with TRBD2 matching 9 bases. V shed 0 bases and J 5 bases; nucleotides not matched to a gene: 14. This CDR3 is 19 amino acids long. Looked up from germline, CDR1 is SGHDN and CDR2 is FVKESK. CDR3 DNA: TGTGCCAGCAGCCAAGATTCACGGCGGGGGGGCGGCGTGGACAATGAGCAGTTCTTC. This encodes CASSQDSRRGGGVDNEQFF.

This clonotype was seen only a few times. This chain uses TRBV29-1 with TRBJ2-7, with D perhaps given as TRBD1 or TRBD2 (5 bases each). CDR3 size: 12 residues. Germline values: CDR1 SQVTM, CDR2 ANQGSEA. With 7 bases removed from V and 0 bases from J, the gap between germline ends came to 10 bases. The CDR3 sequence is CSAGTSSYEQYF. Written as DNA, the CDR3 is TGCAGCGCCGGGACCAGCTCCTACGAGCAGTACTTC.

This clonotype was observed at least ten times. This chain links TRBV5-4 with TRBJ2-7; D not resolved. Trimming stripped 4 bases from V and 4 bases from J, with 6 bases between. The germline gives CDR1 SGHNT, CDR2 YYREEE (reference sequence). The CDR3 is 11 amino acids. The CDR3 loop is CASSRQYEQYF. The CDR3 nucleotides read TGTGCCAGCAGCCGCCAGTACGAGCAGTACTTC.